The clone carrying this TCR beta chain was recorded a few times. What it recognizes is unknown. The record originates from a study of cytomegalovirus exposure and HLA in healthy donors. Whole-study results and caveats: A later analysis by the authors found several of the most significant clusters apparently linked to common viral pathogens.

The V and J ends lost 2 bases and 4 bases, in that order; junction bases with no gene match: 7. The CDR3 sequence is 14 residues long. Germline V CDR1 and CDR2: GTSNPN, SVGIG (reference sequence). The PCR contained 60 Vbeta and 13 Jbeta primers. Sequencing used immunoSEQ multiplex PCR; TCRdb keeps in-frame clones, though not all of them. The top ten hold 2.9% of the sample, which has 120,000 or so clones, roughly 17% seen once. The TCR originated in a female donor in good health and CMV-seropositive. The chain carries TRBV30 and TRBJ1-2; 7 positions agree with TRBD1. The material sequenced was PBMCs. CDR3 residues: CAWSSRDRLYGYTF. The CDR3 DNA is TGTGCCTGGAGTTCCCGGGACAGACTCTATGGCTACACCTTC.